The source of this T cell receptor beta chain is a study of regulatory T cells in long-lasting Graves disease. Study outcomes and limitations: Accuracy might have suffered from few samples.

The authors built TCR beta libraries using iRepertoire HTBI primers and Arm-PCR of CDR3 regions. TCRdb analysed the multiplex PCR reads with MiXCR anew, one entry per CDR3 protein. In the table there are roughly 400,000 distinct CDR3 sequences, 15% to 20% of which are singletons. Sample time point: newly diagnosed GD, antithyroid drugs for less than 3 months. RNA extracted from PBMCs served as the sequencing template. This clonotype was detected ten times or more. What it binds is unknown. In germline, CDR1 is SGHRS, CDR2 YFSETQ. The CDR3 consists of 16 residues. The ends lost 7 bases at V and 2 bases at J; junction bases unmatched: 10. These data also formed part of another study, on T cells in Graves' hyperthyroidism and ophthalmopathy. This second report adds: Blood also showed most of the thyroid clonotypes that were expanded above 0.001.

The rearrangement uses TRBV5-1 and TRBJ2-1; 9 bases align to TRBD2. The origin of this receptor is a woman under 30 with Graves disease. The sequenced sample was peripheral blood mononuclear cells (PBMCs), obtained at new diagnosis, from a patient treated with antithyroid drugs. CDR3 nucleotides: TGCGCCAGCTGCCCCCTTCAGCGGGAGGCCTACAATGAGCAGTTCTTC. This encodes CASCPLQREAYNEQFF.